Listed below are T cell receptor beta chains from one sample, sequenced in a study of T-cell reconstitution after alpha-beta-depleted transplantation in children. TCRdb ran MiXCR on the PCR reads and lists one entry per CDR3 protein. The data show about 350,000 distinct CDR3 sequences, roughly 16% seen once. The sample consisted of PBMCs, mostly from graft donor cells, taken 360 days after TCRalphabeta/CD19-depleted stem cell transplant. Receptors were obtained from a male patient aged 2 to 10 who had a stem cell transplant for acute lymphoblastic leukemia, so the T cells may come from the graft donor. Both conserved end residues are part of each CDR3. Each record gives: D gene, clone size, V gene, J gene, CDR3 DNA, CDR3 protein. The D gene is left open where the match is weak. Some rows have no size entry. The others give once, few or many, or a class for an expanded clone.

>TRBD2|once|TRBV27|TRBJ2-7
TGTGCCAGCAGTTTATCAGCTGGTGGGAGGGCCTACGAGCAGTACTTC
CASSLSAGGRAYEQYF
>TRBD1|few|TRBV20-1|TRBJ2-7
TGCAGTGCTTACCGGGACAGGGGGCACGAGCAGTACTTC
CSAYRDRGHEQYF
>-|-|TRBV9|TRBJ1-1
TGTGCCAGCAGCGTCGGGGGTGACACTGAAGCTTTCTTT
CASSVGGDTEAFF
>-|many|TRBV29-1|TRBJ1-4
TGCAGCGTTGAAAGTCAAAGCGGCAGCAGCGTTTTT
CSVESQSGSSVF
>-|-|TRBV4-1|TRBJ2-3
TGCGCCAGCAGCCAAGTCCACCGCACAGATACGCAGTATTTT
CASSQVHRTDTQYF
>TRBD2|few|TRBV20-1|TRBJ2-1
TGCAGTGCTACCGCAAGGACTAGCGGGAGGAAGCCCTACAATGAGCAGTTCTTC
CSATARTSGRKPYNEQFF
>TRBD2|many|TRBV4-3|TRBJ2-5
TGCGCCAGCAGCCTCGAAAACCCAACTAGCGGTCGGCTAGCGGTCCAAGAGACCCAGTACTTC
CASSLENPTSGRLAVQETQYF
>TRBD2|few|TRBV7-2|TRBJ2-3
TGTGCCAGCAGCTTATCCGTCGGCGGGAGATTAACAGATACGCAGTATTTT
CASSLSVGGRLTDTQYF
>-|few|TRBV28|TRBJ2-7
TGTGCCAGCAGTTTAACAATCTCCTACGAGCAGTACTTC
CASSLTISYEQYF
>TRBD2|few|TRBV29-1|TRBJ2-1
TGCAGCGCTTCGGGGAGTCTAGCGGGTCGCTCCTACAATGAGCAGTTCTTC
CSASGSLAGRSYNEQFF
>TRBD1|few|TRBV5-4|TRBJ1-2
TGTGCCAGCAGCGTGGCAGGGGGCGCGTTTAACTATGGCTACACCTTC
CASSVAGGAFNYGYTF
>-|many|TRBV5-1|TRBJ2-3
TGCGCCAGCAGCCCTCATTTCGGGCCCACAGATACGCAGTATTTT
CASSPHFGPTDTQYF
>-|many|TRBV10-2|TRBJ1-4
TGCGCCAGCAGTCCCCTTAATGAAAAACTGTTTTTT
CASSPLNEKLFF
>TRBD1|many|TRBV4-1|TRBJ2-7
TGCGCCAGCAGCCATCGGACAGGCGACTACGAGCAGTACTTC
CASSHRTGDYEQYF
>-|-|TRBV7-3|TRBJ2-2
TGTGCCAGCAGCTTTGAGGCCACCGGGGAGCTGTTTTTT
CASSFEATGELFF
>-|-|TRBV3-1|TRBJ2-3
TGTGCCAGCAGCCAACGGGCAGATACGCAGTATTTT
CASSQRADTQYF
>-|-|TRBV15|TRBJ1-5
TGTGCCACCAGCAGAGATCCTAGGCCCGTTGATCAGCCCCAGCATTTT
CATSRDPRPVDQPQHF
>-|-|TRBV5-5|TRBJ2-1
TGTGCCAGCAGCTTGCCCATGAACAATGAGCAGTTCTTC
CASSLPMNNEQFF
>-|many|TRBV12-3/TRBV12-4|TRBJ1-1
TGTGCCAGCAGTTTAAGGGGGGATGCTGAAGCTTTCTTT
CASSLRGDAEAFF
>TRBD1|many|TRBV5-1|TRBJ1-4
TGCGCCAGCAGGAGCCAGGGGGGGGAAAAACTGTTTTTT
CASRSQGGEKLFF
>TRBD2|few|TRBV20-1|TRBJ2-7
TGCAGTGCTAGAGATCTGACTAGCGGGAGCTACGAGCAGTACTTC
CSARDLTSGSYEQYF
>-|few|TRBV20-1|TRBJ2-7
TGCAGTGCTAGAGATGTGGCCCGCGTAGAGTACGAGCAGTACTTC
CSARDVARVEYEQYF
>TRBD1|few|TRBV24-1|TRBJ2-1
TGTGCCACCAGTGAAACGGGACAGGGTAGGCATGAGCAGTTCTTC
CATSETGQGRHEQFF
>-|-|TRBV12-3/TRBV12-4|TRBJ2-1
TGTGCCAGCAGCTCACTAGACTCCTACAATGAGCAGTTCTTC
CASSSLDSYNEQFF